Below are 5 T cell receptor beta chains sequenced from a single sample in a study of radiotherapy plus CTLA-4 blockade in lung cancer. Clones were sequenced by immunoSEQ multiplex PCR, and TCRdb holds only the in-frame ones, with some missing. Of fewer than 150,000 clones in the sample, just under 80% were seen once. The source was peripheral blood, collected from a patient treated with radiotherapy plus ipilimumab. Receptors originate from a human donor with non-small cell lung cancer who had a partial response to radiotherapy plus ipilimumab.

The genes are TRBV9 and TRBJ2-3, with D perhaps matching TRBD2 (5 bases). Trimming stripped 3 bases from V and 0 bases from J, with 11 bases between. The germline V gene has CDR1 SGDLS and CDR2 YYNGEE. The CDR3 totals 15 residues. The CDR3 is CASSAASTSTDTQYF. In nucleotides, the CDR3 is TGTGCCAGCAGCGCCGCTAGCACGAGCACAGATACGCAGTATTTT.

The chain uses TRBV18 and TRBJ2-1; 8 bases line up with TRBD1. V was clipped by 4 bases and J by 5 bases; unmatched bases: 7. Germline V gene data show CDR1 as KGHSH and CDR2 as LQKENI. The CDR3 length is 15 residues. CDR3 sequence reads: CASSLQGVQNNEQFF. DNA of the CDR3: TGTGCCAGCTCACTACAGGGGGTTCAAAACAATGAGCAGTTCTTC.

CDR3 nucleotides: TGCGCCAGCAGCTTTTCTGGGGACAAACTCTATGGCTACACCTTC. Translation gives CASSFSGDKLYGYTF. V and J are TRBV5-1 and TRBJ1-2; TRBD1 is a possible D gene (6 bases). V was pared by 2 bases and J by 4 bases, with 15 bases between. This CDR3 is 15 amino acids long. From germline, CDR1 is SGHRS and CDR2 YFSETQ.

The sample holds a few counts of this clone. The chain joins TRBV9 to TRBJ2-1; D call uncertain. Trimming took 3 bases from V and 10 from J, leaving 20 bases between them. Germline V gene lookup returns CDR1 SGDLS and CDR2 YYNGEE. The CDR3 length is 15 residues. CDR3 in amino acids: CASSGVRQRYHEQFF. The CDR3 DNA reads as TGTGCCAGCAGCGGAGTTCGGCAGCGCTACCACGAGCAGTTCTTC.

This clone showed up just a few times. The chain employs TRBV5-4 and TRBJ2-7; D unresolved. Trimming took off 3 bases at V and 7 bases at J, with 11 bases between the two ends. This CDR3 spans 12 amino acids. Germline loops: CDR1 SGHNT, CDR2 YYREEE (reference sequence). CDR3 residues: CASSSRSREQYF. In DNA, the CDR3 is TGTGCCAGCAGCTCGCGTAGTCGGGAGCAGTACTTC.